A single sample is the source of the 26 T cell receptor beta chains below, sequenced in a study of blood T cell repertoires in COVID-19. The method was immunoSEQ multiplex PCR; TCRdb's version includes in-frame clones alone and lacks a portion of them. The sample includes about 130,000 clones, roughly four fifths of them seen just once. Sequenced sample: peripheral blood. The receptors were sampled from a woman aged 50 to 60 with acute or convalescent COVID-19.

The chain joins TRBV29-1 to TRBJ2-3, with a tentative D call TRBD2 (5 bases). The CDR3 is 11 amino acids. Trimming pared 7 bases from V and 7 bases from J, leaving 12 bases between. Germline CDR1 and CDR2: SQVTM and ANQGSEA. CDR3 bases: TGCAGCGAGCTTTTAGCGAATACGCAGTATTTT. This sequence encodes CSELLANTQYF.

The chain is built from TRBV2 and TRBJ2-7; TRBD2 is a possible D gene (6 bases). Germline CDR1 is SNHLY and CDR2 is FYNNEI. Deletions cut 4 bases from V and 1 base from J, with 8 bases between. This CDR3 region has 13 residues. CDR3 in DNA: TGTGCCAGCAGTGTGGGACTTTCCTACGAGCAGTACTTC. Translated, it gives CASSVGLSYEQYF.

J is TRBJ2-7 and V is TRBV5-1, with 8 nucleotides matching TRBD1. J lost 6 bases, V lost 3 bases, and 8 bases had no gene match. CDR1 is SGHRS and CDR2 is YFSETQ in the germline V gene. This CDR3 is 14 amino acids long. Here the CDR3 reads CASSSDRGTIEQYF. CDR3 DNA sequence: TGCGCCAGCAGCTCCGACAGGGGAACAATCGAGCAGTACTTC.

There are a few counts of this clone. The chain recombines TRBV5-4 with TRBJ2-1; TRBD1 agrees at 9 bases. J gave up 9 bases and V 7 bases, and 17 bases lay outside the gene matches. This CDR3 has 16 residues. From germline, CDR1 is SGHNT and CDR2 YYREEE (reference sequence). CDR3: CASWEGKGQGSGEQFF. The CDR3 region has the DNA TGTGCCAGCTGGGAAGGGAAGGGACAGGGATCGGGTGAGCAGTTCTTC.

The chain recombines TRBV10-2 with TRBJ2-7; TRBD1 matches 7 bases. The CDR3 is made up of 14 amino acids. CDR1 is WSHSY, CDR2 SAAADI, per germline. The V and J ends lost 11 bases and 0 bases, in that order; junction bases with no gene match: 10. The chain's CDR3 is CAAKQGSSSYEQYF. DNA of the CDR3: TGCGCCGCTAAACAGGGGTCCAGCTCCTACGAGCAGTACTTC.

This sequence joins TRBV28 and TRBJ2-7; TRBD2 might be the D (6 bases). The germline V and J ends were trimmed by 4 bases and 6 bases, with 19 bases remaining between them. CDR3 length: 15 residues. In germline, CDR1 is MDHEN, CDR2 SYDVKM. In nucleotides, the CDR3 is TGTGCCAGCAGTTCATTGGGGGAGGTGGAAGGCGAGCAGTACTTC. This sequence encodes CASSSLGEVEGEQYF.

The chain employs TRBV28 and TRBJ2-1, with 9 bases fitting TRBD1. V was clipped by 2 bases and J by 8 bases; unmatched bases: 4. Germline CDR1 MDHEN, CDR2 SYDVKM. CDR3 length: 14 amino acids. CDR3 sequence reads: CASSLGTGRDEQFF. The CDR3 region has the DNA TGTGCCAGCAGTTTAGGGACAGGGAGAGATGAGCAGTTCTTC.

The CDR3 DNA sequence: TGTGCCAGCTCTCAGCAGGGTGGCTACACCTTC. The encoded protein is CASSQQGGYTF. The rearrangement uses TRBV18 and TRBJ1-2; tentatively, D is TRBD1 (5 bases). Germline values: CDR1 KGHSH, CDR2 LQKENI. With 6 bases removed from V and 7 bases from J, the gap between germline ends came to 9 bases. CDR3 length: 11 residues.

J is TRBJ2-1 and V is TRBV5-4, with D possibly TRBD1 on 6 matching bases. Germline CDR1 is SGHNT and CDR2 is YYREEE (reference sequence). The CDR3 is 15 residues long. The ends were cut back, 2 bases at V and 6 bases at J, with 15 bases in the middle. CDR3 sequence (DNA): TGTGCCAGCAGCTTAGCAGGGGTCGGCGGCAATGAGCAGTTCTTC. Its protein product is CASSLAGVGGNEQFF.

The rearrangement links TRBV19 to TRBJ2-1; no clear D gene. The V end was cut by 6 bases, the J end by 4 bases, with 7 bases between. This CDR3 contains 12 residues. Germline V gives CDR1 LNHDA, CDR2 SQIVND (reference sequence). The DNA of the CDR3 is TGTGCCAGTAGATCGGAGTACAATGAGCAGTTCTTC. Residues: CASRSEYNEQFF.

This clone was recorded once. The CDR3 bases are TGTGCCTGGAGTTCTTGGGGGCAAGGGCAGTACTTC. Protein product: CAWSSWGQGQYF. This sequence joins TRBV30 and TRBJ2-7; tentative D call: TRBD1 (6 bases). The germline V gene encodes CDR1 GTSNPN and CDR2 SVGIG (reference sequence). V lost 2 bases to trimming and J lost 9 bases, with 14 bases between them. The CDR3 is 12 amino acids.

This chain joins TRBV25-1 and TRBJ1-6, with 8 bases identical to TRBD1. This CDR3 contains 15 residues. Germline trimming cut 3 bases from V and 7 bases from J; bases unmatched to any gene: 5. Germline V CDR1 and CDR2: MGHDK, SYGVNS. The CDR3 coding sequence is TGTGCCAGCAGTGAGGGGGGACAGGTAAATTCACCCCTCCACTTT. It specifies CASSEGGQVNSPLHF.

The chain joins TRBV2 to TRBJ2-1, with a possible D match to TRBD1 (5 bases). Germline-derived CDR1 and CDR2 are SNHLY and FYNNEI. Trimming stripped 6 bases from V and 13 bases from J, with 16 bases between. The CDR3 sequence is 12 residues long. The DNA of the CDR3 is TGTGCCAGCAGCAACGAATCGCAGGGCCAGTTCTTC. Translating it yields CASSNESQGQFF.

This clone was detected only a few times. The rearrangement uses TRBV19 and TRBJ1-4; maybe TRBD1 (5 bases). The germline V gene encodes CDR1 LNHDA and CDR2 SQIVND (reference sequence). V lost 3 bases to trimming and J lost 8 bases, with 16 bases between them. The CDR3 runs 15 residues. CDR3 coding DNA: TGTGCCAGTAGTATCGCAAGGGGCGGACGGGAAAAACTGTTTTTT. It translates to CASSIARGGREKLFF.

The gene calls are TRBV2 and TRBJ1-5; D is possibly TRBD1 (6 bases). Germline V gene data show CDR1 as SNHLY and CDR2 as FYNNEI. This CDR3 is 14 amino acids long. Trimming took off 7 bases at V and 3 bases at J, with 13 bases between the two ends. This chain's CDR3 is CASTPTGLNQPQHF. CDR3 nucleotides: TGTGCCAGCACGCCCACAGGGCTCAATCAGCCCCAGCATTTT.

The chain has TRBV24-1 and TRBJ1-1; 8 nucleotides match TRBD1. The CDR3 covers 16 residues. The J segment lost 1 base and the V segment lost 0 bases, leaving 3 bases of the junction unmatched. Germline V gives CDR1 KGHDR, CDR2 SFDVKD. The CDR3 coding sequence is TGTGCCACCAGTGATTTGCTGGGACAGGAGAACACTGAAGCTTTCTTT. This encodes CATSDLLGQENTEAFF.

This clone was observed once. V and J are TRBV28 and TRBJ2-1; TRBD2 agrees at 7 bases. The CDR3 extends over 15 amino acids. Trimming at V came to 3 bases and at J to 10 bases, leaving 12 bases not matched to a gene. The germline V gene encodes CDR1 MDHEN and CDR2 SYDVKM. CDR3 residues: CASSFRTRSRREQFF. The CDR3 DNA is TGTGCCAGCAGTTTTAGGACTAGATCGCGTCGGGAGCAGTTCTTC.

The rearrangement uses TRBV5-4 and TRBJ1-2; D perhaps matches TRBD1 (6 bases). The V gene lost 3 bases and the J gene lost 3 bases, with 18 bases spanning the gap. Germline V gene sequence: CDR1 SGHNT, CDR2 YYREEE (reference sequence). The CDR3 runs to 16 residues. The DNA of the CDR3 is TGTGCCAGCAGCTCAAACGTAGGGGGTCAGGACTATGGCTACACCTTC. This gives the protein CASSSNVGGQDYGYTF.

This clone was recorded a few times. The chain uses TRBV9 and TRBJ2-2; 8 bases align to TRBD2. This CDR3 has 16 residues. Germline assignment: CDR1 SGDLS and CDR2 YYNGEE. The V and J ends lost 3 bases and 5 bases, in that order; junction bases with no gene match: 9. This chain's CDR3 is CASSEVPGGRTGELFF. In nucleotides, the CDR3 is TGTGCCAGCAGCGAAGTCCCGGGAGGGCGGACCGGGGAGCTGTTTTTT.

This chain links TRBV12-3 or TRBV12-4 with TRBJ1-1, with no clear D. V was clipped by 6 bases and J by 5 bases, with 13 bases between them. The CDR3 has 13 residues. The chain's CDR3 is CASRREARTEAFF. The CDR3, as DNA: TGTGCCAGCAGGAGGGAGGCGAGGACTGAAGCTTTCTTT.

This clone is a singleton in its sample. The CDR3 nucleotides read TGTGCCAGTGCGCGGACAGTGAATGAAAAACTGTTTTTT. Residues: CASARTVNEKLFF. V and J are TRBV19 and TRBJ1-4; TRBD1 is a possible D gene (6 bases). The CDR3 is made up of 13 amino acids. The V and J ends lost 8 bases and 5 bases respectively, with 12 bases between them. CDR1 is LNHDA, CDR2 SQIVND, per germline (reference sequence).

This rearrangement joins TRBV4-2 to TRBJ2-1; 9 bases are a match to TRBD2. V dropped 4 bases and J dropped 0; count of bases not matched to a gene: 7. The CDR3 is 17 residues long. In germline, CDR1 is LGHNA, CDR2 YNFKEQ. The CDR3 loop is CASSRLLAGSSYNEQFF. As DNA, the CDR3 is TGTGCCAGCAGCCGCCTGCTAGCGGGGAGCTCCTACAATGAGCAGTTCTTC.

V usage is TRBV6-6 and J usage is TRBJ2-7; TRBD1 might be the D (6 bases). Trimming removed 10 bases at V and 2 bases at J, with 18 bases between. Per germline, CDR1 MNHNY and CDR2 SVGAGI (reference sequence). The CDR3 has 14 amino acids. Written as DNA, the CDR3 is TGTGCCACCGTCCGAGGGGGAACAACCTACGAGCAGTACTTC. This gives the protein CATVRGGTTYEQYF.

The rearrangement uses TRBV6-1 and TRBJ2-7; 10 bases line up with TRBD2. Germline-derived CDR1 and CDR2 are MNHNS and SASEGT. The CDR3 runs 14 residues. V lost 1 base, J lost 3 bases, and 0 bases stayed unmatched. CDR3 in DNA: TGTGCCAGCAGTGAAGGGACTAGCGGCTACGAGCAGTACTTC. It yields the protein CASSEGTSGYEQYF.

The chain employs TRBV27 and TRBJ2-1, with 10 bases identical to TRBD2. The V gene end was trimmed by 4 bases and the J gene end by 0 bases; junction bases not matched to a gene: 18. This CDR3 has 21 residues. Germline V CDR1 and CDR2: MNHEY, SMNVEV (reference sequence). For the CDR3, the DNA is TGTGCCAGCAGTTCAAGACGTTCTACTAGCGGGACTACGAGCTCCTACAATGAGCAGTTCTTC. Protein product: CASSSRRSTSGTTSSYNEQFF.

The genes are TRBV5-1 and TRBJ1-4; D might be TRBD1 (6 bases). Germline V gene sequence: CDR1 SGHRS, CDR2 YFSETQ. V was shortened by 2 bases and J by 8 bases, with 16 bases between the two germline ends. The CDR3 has 15 amino acids. This chain's CDR3 is CASSLRGAEEEKLFF. As DNA, the CDR3 is TGCGCCAGCAGCTTACGGGGGGCTGAAGAAGAAAAACTGTTTTTT. Full variable domain (outside the CDR3, taken from reference TRBV5-1 and TRBJ1-4): KAGVTQTPRYLIKTRGQQVTLSCSPISGHRSVSWYQQTPGQGLQFLFEYFSETQRNKGNFPGRFSGRQFSNSRSEMNVSTLELGDSALYLCASSLRGAEEEKLFFGSGTQLSVL.